This T cell receptor beta chain appears in the sequencing data of a study of cytomegalovirus exposure and HLA in healthy donors. Clones were sequenced by immunoSEQ multiplex PCR, and TCRdb holds only the in-frame ones, with some missing. The sample records about 120,000 clones, roughly 90% being singletons. On this clone: Antigen unknown.

This CDR3 has 18 amino acids. Trimming removed 1 base from V and 1 base from J, with 17 bases in between. Germline CDR1 LNHDA, CDR2 SQIVND (reference sequence). Study-level results: Approximately 160 TCR beta chains were listed as cytomegalovirus-associated. Confirmation was obtained in vitro that three CMV-associated chains are specific for CMV antigens. Reports showed the classifier diagnosing cytomegalovirus status with high specificity and sensitivity.

This chain uses TRBV19 with TRBJ1-5, with D possibly matching TRBD1 (5 bases). The sequence derives from a woman between 18 and 29 years old in good health and CMV-seronegative. Sequencing was performed on PBMCs. CDR3 sequence (DNA): TGTGCCAGTAGTATAGGGCCGTGGGGGGTAGCAAGCAATCAGCCCCAGCATTTT. Its protein is CASSIGPWGVASNQPQHF. Full variable domain (outside the CDR3, taken from reference TRBV19 and TRBJ1-5): DGGITQSPKYLFRKEGQNVTLSCEQNLNHDAMYWYRQDPGQGLRLIYYSQIVNDFQKGDIAEGYSVSREKKESFPLTVTSAQKNPTAFYLCASSIGPWGVASNQPQHFGDGTRLSIL.